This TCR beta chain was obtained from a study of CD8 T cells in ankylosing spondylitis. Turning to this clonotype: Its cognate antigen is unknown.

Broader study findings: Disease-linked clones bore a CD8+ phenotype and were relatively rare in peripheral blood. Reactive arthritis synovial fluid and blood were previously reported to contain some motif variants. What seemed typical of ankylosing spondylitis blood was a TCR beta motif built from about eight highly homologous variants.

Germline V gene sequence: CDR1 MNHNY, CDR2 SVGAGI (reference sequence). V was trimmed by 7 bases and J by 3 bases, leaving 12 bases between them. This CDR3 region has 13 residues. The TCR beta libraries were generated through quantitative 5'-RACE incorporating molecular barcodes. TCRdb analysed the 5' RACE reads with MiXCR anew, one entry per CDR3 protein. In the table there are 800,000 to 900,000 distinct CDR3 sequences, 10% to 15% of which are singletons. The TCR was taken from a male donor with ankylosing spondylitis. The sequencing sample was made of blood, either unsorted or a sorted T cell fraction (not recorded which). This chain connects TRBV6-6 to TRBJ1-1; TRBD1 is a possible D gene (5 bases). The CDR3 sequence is CASNRPQDTEAFF. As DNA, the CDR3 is TGTGCCAGCAACCGCCCACAGGACACTGAAGCTTTCTTT.